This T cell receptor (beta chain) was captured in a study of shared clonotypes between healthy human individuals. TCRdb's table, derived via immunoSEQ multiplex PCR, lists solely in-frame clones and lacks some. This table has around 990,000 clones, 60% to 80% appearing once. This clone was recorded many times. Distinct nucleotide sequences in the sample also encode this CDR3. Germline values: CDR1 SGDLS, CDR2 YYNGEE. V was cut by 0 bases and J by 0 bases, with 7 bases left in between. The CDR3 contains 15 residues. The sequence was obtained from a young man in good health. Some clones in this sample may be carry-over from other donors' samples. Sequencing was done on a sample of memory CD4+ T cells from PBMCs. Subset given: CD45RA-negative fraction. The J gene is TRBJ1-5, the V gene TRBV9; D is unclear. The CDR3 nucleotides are TGTGCCAGCAGCGTAGGTGGGAATAGCAATCAGCCCCAGCATTTT. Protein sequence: CASSVGGNSNQPQHF.